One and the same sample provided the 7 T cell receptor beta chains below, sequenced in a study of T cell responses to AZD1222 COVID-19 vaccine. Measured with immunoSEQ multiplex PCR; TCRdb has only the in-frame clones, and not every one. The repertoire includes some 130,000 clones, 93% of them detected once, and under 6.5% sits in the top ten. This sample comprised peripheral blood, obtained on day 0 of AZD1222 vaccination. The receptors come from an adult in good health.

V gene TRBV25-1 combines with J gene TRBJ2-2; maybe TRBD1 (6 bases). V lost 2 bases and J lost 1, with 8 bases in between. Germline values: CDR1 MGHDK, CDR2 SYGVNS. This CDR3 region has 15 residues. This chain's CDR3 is CASSEPGQNTGELFF. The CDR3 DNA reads TGTGCCAGCAGTGAACCGGGACAGAACACCGGGGAGCTGTTTTTT.

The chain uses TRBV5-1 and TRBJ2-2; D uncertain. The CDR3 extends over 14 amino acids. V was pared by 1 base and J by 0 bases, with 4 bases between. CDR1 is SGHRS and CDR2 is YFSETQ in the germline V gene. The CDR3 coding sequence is TGCGCCAGCAGCTTGACTTCGAACACCGGGGAGCTGTTTTTT. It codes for CASSLTSNTGELFF.

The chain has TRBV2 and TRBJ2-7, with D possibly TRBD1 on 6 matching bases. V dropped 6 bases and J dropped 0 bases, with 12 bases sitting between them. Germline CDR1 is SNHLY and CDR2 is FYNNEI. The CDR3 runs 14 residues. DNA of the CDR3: TGTGCCAGCAGAGGACAGCTAAGCTCCTACGAGCAGTACTTC. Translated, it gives CASRGQLSSYEQYF.

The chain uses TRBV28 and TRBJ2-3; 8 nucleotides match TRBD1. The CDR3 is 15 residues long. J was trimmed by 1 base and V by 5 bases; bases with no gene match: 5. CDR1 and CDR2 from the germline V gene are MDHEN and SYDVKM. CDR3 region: CASSGSGQGTDTQYF. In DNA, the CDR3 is TGTGCCAGCAGTGGCTCGGGACAGGGCACAGATACGCAGTATTTT.

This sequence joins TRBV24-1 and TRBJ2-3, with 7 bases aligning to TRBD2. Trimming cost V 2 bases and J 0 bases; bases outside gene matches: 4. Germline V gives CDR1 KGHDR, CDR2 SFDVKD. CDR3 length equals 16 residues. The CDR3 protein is CATSDSAGRSTDTQYF. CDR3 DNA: TGTGCCACCAGTGATTCAGCGGGGAGAAGCACAGATACGCAGTATTTT.

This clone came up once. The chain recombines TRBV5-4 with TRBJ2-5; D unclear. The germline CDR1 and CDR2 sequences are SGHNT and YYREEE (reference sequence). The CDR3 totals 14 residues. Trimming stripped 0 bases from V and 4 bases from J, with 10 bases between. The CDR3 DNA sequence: TGTGCCAGCAGCTTGGCCGGAGTAGGAGAGACCCAGTACTTC. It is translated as CASSLAGVGETQYF.

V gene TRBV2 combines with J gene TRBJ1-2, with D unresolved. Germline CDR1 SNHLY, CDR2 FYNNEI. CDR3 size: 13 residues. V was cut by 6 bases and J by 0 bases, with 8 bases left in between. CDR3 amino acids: CASRRTPNYGYTF. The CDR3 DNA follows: TGTGCCAGCAGAAGGACCCCTAACTATGGCTACACCTTC.